One sample yielded the 26 T cell receptor beta chains listed below, sequenced in a study of CD8 T cells in ankylosing spondylitis. General study findings and limits: It appeared that ankylosing spondylitis blood was characterized by a TCR beta motif of seven or eight highly homologous variants.

TCRdb fed the 5' RACE reads into MiXCR, producing one record per CDR3 protein. The sample lists about 440,000 distinct CDR3 sequences; roughly 18% were seen once. Their antigen targets remain unknown. Sequences were obtained from blood, either unsorted or a sorted T cell fraction (not recorded which). The receptors here all came from a male donor with ankylosing spondylitis.

This clonotype has more than one count but fewer than ten. The rearrangement uses TRBV5-1 and TRBJ2-2; unclear D gene. V was shortened by 0 bases and J by 3 bases, with 6 bases between the two germline ends. The CDR3 sequence is 14 residues long. The germline gives CDR1 SGHRS, CDR2 YFSETQ. The CDR3 spells CASSLGGDTGELFF. In DNA, the CDR3 is TGCGCCAGCAGCTTGGGCGGTGACACCGGGGAGCTGTTTTTT.

The chain uses TRBV6-5 and TRBJ1-6; 7 positions agree with TRBD1. From germline, CDR1 is MNHEY and CDR2 SVGAGI. The trim removed 4 bases at V and 13 bases at J, leaving 13 bases unmatched. The CDR3 totals 15 residues. The CDR3 DNA reads TGTGCCAGCAGTTCAGGGGGACTAGGAGATCTCCCCCTCCACTTT. Protein: CASSSGGLGDLPLHF.

This clonotype was detected only a few times. CDR3 protein: CASSASMNTEAFF. The CDR3 bases are TGTGCCAGCAGCGCCTCCATGAACACTGAAGCTTTCTTT. This chain joins TRBV7-3 and TRBJ1-1, with D hard to call. V shed 5 bases and J shed 0 bases, with 7 bases lying between them. This CDR3 region has 13 residues. From germline, CDR1 is SGHTA and CDR2 FQGTGA.

The sample holds a few counts of this clonotype. The rearrangement uses TRBV4-3 and TRBJ2-6; a possible D gene is TRBD2 (6 bases). Trimming cost V 0 bases and J 2 bases, with 17 bases left between them. Germline V gives CDR1 LGHNA, CDR2 YSLEER. The CDR3 has 19 residues. CDR3 DNA: TGCGCCAGCAGCCAAGATCTTCTTGGTGGAGGGGCTGGGGCCAACGTCCTGACTTTC. As protein: CASSQDLLGGGAGANVLTF.

The gene calls are TRBV2 and TRBJ2-5; 9 nucleotides agree with TRBD2. The J segment lost 3 bases and the V segment lost 4 bases, leaving 3 bases of the junction unmatched. The CDR3 runs 14 residues. CDR1 and CDR2 (germline): SNHLY, FYNNEI. CDR3: CASSGASGKETQYF. As DNA, the CDR3 is TGTGCCAGCAGTGGTGCTAGCGGGAAAGAGACCCAGTACTTC.

This clonotype turned up a few times. J is TRBJ2-7 and V is TRBV28, with TRBD2 matching over 7 bases. The germline V gene encodes CDR1 MDHEN and CDR2 SYDVKM. The CDR3 loop spans 14 amino acids. With V trimmed by 4 bases and J by 3 bases, 6 bases remained unmatched. CDR3 amino acids: CASSSSGTRYEQYF. The CDR3, as DNA: TGTGCCAGCAGTTCCAGCGGGACTCGCTACGAGCAGTACTTC.

The V gene is TRBV7-6, the J gene TRBJ2-2; TRBD1 is a possible D gene (6 bases). The V gene lost 5 bases and the J gene lost 4 bases, with 17 bases spanning the gap. The germline V gene encodes CDR1 SGHVS and CDR2 FNYEAQ. This CDR3 comprises 16 residues. In nucleotides, the CDR3 is TGTGCCAGCAGCCTCTCCGGGACACTTATCACCGGGGAGCTGTTTTTT. This encodes CASSLSGTLITGELFF. Supplemented by reference TRBV7-6 and TRBJ2-2, the full variable domain reads GAGVSQSPRYKVTKRGQDVALRCDPISGHVSLYWYRQALGQGPEFLTYFNYEAQQDKSGLPNDRFSAERPEGSISTLTIQRTEQRDSAMYRCASSLSGTLITGELFFGEGSRLTVL.

The chain combines TRBV7-2 with TRBJ1-2, with no clear D. The CDR3 has 13 amino acids. V was pared by 0 bases and J by 1 base, with 3 bases between. Per germline, CDR1 SGHTA and CDR2 FQGNSA. The CDR3 nucleotides are TGTGCCAGCAGCTTAGCTCTTAACTATGGCTACACCTTC. Protein: CASSLALNYGYTF.

The chain carries TRBV7-9 and TRBJ1-4; D is uncertain. Per the germline V gene, CDR1 is SEHNR and CDR2 is FQNEAQ (reference sequence). The CDR3 has 14 amino acids. V lost 5 bases to trimming and J lost 6 bases, with 13 bases between them. The CDR3 DNA reads as TGTGCCAGCAGCCCGTCGGGAATTTATGAAAAACTGTTTTTT. Amino acid sequence: CASSPSGIYEKLFF.

This chain uses TRBV12-3 or TRBV12-4 with TRBJ1-2; 12 nucleotides match TRBD1. With 9 bases clipped from V and 7 bases from J, the junction kept 3 bases outside the gene matches. CDR3 size: 12 residues. This chain's CDR3 is CASGTGGRGYTF. The CDR3 DNA follows: TGTGCCAGTGGGACAGGGGGCCGTGGCTACACCTTC.

V and J are TRBV6-5 and TRBJ1-5, with D maybe TRBD1 (6 bases). The CDR3 sequence is 14 residues long. V was trimmed by 2 bases and J by 6 bases, leaving 11 bases between them. Germline V gene data show CDR1 as MNHEY and CDR2 as SVGAGI. CDR3 DNA: TGTGCCAGCAGTTACGTGGGGGCACGTCAGCCCCAGCATTTT. Protein product: CASSYVGARQPQHF.

This clonotype was recorded once. The rearrangement uses TRBV12-3 or TRBV12-4 and TRBJ1-2; TRBD1 matches at 9 bases. J gave up 4 bases and V 5 bases, and 2 bases lay outside the gene matches. CDR3 size: 13 residues. CDR3 protein: CASSTGGSYGYTF. DNA of the CDR3: TGTGCCAGCAGTACAGGGGGCTCCTATGGCTACACCTTC.

This clonotype was observed a few times. The chain uses TRBV3-1 and TRBJ2-1; TRBD2 agrees at 7 bases. Germline values: CDR1 LGHDT, CDR2 YNNKEL (reference sequence). V lost 0 bases and J lost 8; bases outside the gene matches: 7. The CDR3 length is 15 residues. CDR3 loop: CASSQEPGLGHEQFF. The CDR3, as DNA: TGTGCCAGCAGCCAAGAGCCCGGACTAGGCCATGAGCAGTTCTTC.

This clonotype came up many times. The chain links TRBV7-9 to TRBJ2-7; the D gene could be TRBD1 or TRBD2 (5 bases each). V lost 1 base and J 6 bases, leaving 10 bases between the germline ends. The CDR3 extends over 13 amino acids. CDR1 and CDR2 from the germline V gene are SEHNR and FQNEAQ (reference sequence). CDR3 coding DNA: TGTGCCAGCAGCTTAGTTTCAGGGAGCGAGCAGTACTTC. Encoded protein: CASSLVSGSEQYF.

This clonotype was picked up many times. This chain joins TRBV15 and TRBJ1-3; unclear D gene. V lost 0 bases and J lost 4, with 7 bases in between. CDR1 and CDR2 (germline): LNHNV, YYDKDF (reference sequence). This CDR3 contains 14 residues. The CDR3, as DNA: TGTGCCACCAGCAGAGATGGCTTCGGAAACACCATATATTTT. Protein: CATSRDGFGNTIYF. Full variable domain (outside the CDR3, taken from reference TRBV15 and TRBJ1-3): DAMVIQNPRYQVTQFGKPVTLSCSQTLNHNVMYWYQQKSSQAPKLLFHYYDKDFNNEADTPDNFQSRRPNTSFCFLDIRSPGLGDTAMYLCATSRDGFGNTIYFGEGSWLTVV.

This clonotype showed up many times. V gene TRBV29-1 combines with J gene TRBJ2-1; either TRBD1 or TRBD2 may supply D (5 bases each). CDR3 size: 14 residues. Germline values: CDR1 SQVTM, CDR2 ANQGSEA. Trimming shortened V by 4 bases and J by 1 base, and 11 bases separated the two germline ends. DNA of the CDR3: TGCAGCGTTGCCCGGGACGGATCCTACAATGAGCAGTTCTTC. This sequence encodes CSVARDGSYNEQFF.

The chain has TRBV11-1 and TRBJ2-7; D is ambiguous. The CDR3 covers 14 residues. Looked up from germline, CDR1 is SGHAT and CDR2 is FQDESV (reference sequence). V was pared by 6 bases and J by 2 bases, with 14 bases between. The CDR3 region has the DNA TGTGCCAGCAGTTATATCGGGCCAGCCTACGAGCAGTACTTC. Protein sequence: CASSYIGPAYEQYF.

The gene calls are TRBV7-2 and TRBJ1-4; D possibly corresponds to TRBD1 (5 bases). This CDR3 has 15 amino acids. The V end lost 0 bases, the J end lost 7 bases, and 12 bases lay between the germline ends. Germline V lookup: CDR1 SGHTA, CDR2 FQGNSA. CDR3 residues: CASSLAHGGVEKLFF. The CDR3 nucleotides read TGTGCCAGCAGCTTAGCCCACGGAGGGGTTGAAAAACTGTTTTTT.

This chain joins TRBV27 and TRBJ2-7; 10 bases line up with TRBD2. Germline loops: CDR1 MNHEY, CDR2 SMNVEV (reference sequence). This CDR3 spans 16 amino acids. Trimming removed 2 bases from V and 4 bases from J; junction bases left unmatched: 8. The CDR3 region is CASSLRLAGENYEQYF. The CDR3 DNA reads TGTGCCAGCAGTTTACGTCTAGCGGGAGAAAATTACGAGCAGTACTTC.

There are many counts of this clonotype. The rearrangement links TRBV5-1 to TRBJ2-3, with 9 bases fitting TRBD2. Per germline, CDR1 SGHRS and CDR2 YFSETQ. The CDR3 totals 15 residues. Trimming took 4 bases from V and 4 from J; bases not matched to a gene: 7. This chain's CDR3 is CASSQSGGNSDTQYF. DNA for the CDR3: TGCGCCAGCAGCCAAAGCGGGGGGAATTCAGATACGCAGTATTTT.

The chain recombines TRBV20-1 with TRBJ2-1; D remains ambiguous. The CDR3 spans 11 residues. Germline lookup yields CDR1 DFQATT and CDR2 SNEGSKA (reference sequence). V dropped 3 bases and J dropped 5 bases, with 5 bases sitting between them. The CDR3: CSARGNNEQFF. The CDR3 nucleotides are TGCAGTGCTAGGGGTAACAATGAGCAGTTCTTC.

This clonotype showed up just a few times. The chain employs TRBV5-1 and TRBJ1-6; possibly TRBD1 for D (5 bases). This CDR3 region has 14 residues. V lost 5 bases, J lost 9 bases, and 15 bases lay in between. Germline V CDR1 and CDR2: SGHRS, YFSETQ. The DNA for the CDR3 is TGCGCCAGCAGGGTTGGACACACAAGTTCACCCCTCCACTTT. This gives the protein CASRVGHTSSPLHF.

The chain joins TRBV5-1 to TRBJ2-7; TRBD1 matches at 9 bases. Germline V gene sequence: CDR1 SGHRS, CDR2 YFSETQ. This CDR3 spans 15 amino acids. V lost 4 bases and J lost 5; bases outside the gene matches: 10. CDR3 sequence: CASSTPGTGSHEQYF. In nucleotides, the CDR3 is TGCGCCAGCAGCACCCCCGGGACAGGGTCCCACGAGCAGTACTTC.

V gene TRBV5-1 combines with J gene TRBJ2-3; tentatively, D is TRBD2 (5 bases). Trimming shortened V by 0 bases and J by 1 base, and 15 bases separated the two germline ends. This CDR3 is built from 17 residues. Germline values: CDR1 SGHRS, CDR2 YFSETQ. The CDR3 bases are TGCGCCAGCAGCTTGGAGTCCGGTAGCGCACGCACAGATACGCAGTATTTT. It encodes CASSLESGSARTDTQYF.

This clonotype was picked up a small number of times. V is TRBV19 and J is TRBJ2-1, with D possibly matching TRBD2 (6 bases). V lost 5 bases and J 5 bases, leaving 13 bases between the germline ends. Germline V gives CDR1 LNHDA, CDR2 SQIVND (reference sequence). This CDR3 has 14 amino acids. CDR3 amino acids: CASSWLEGDNEQFF. The DNA for the CDR3 is TGTGCCAGTAGTTGGTTGGAGGGAGACAATGAGCAGTTCTTC. Combining the CDR3 with reference TRBV19 and TRBJ2-1 gives the whole variable domain DGGITQSPKYLFRKEGQNVTLSCEQNLNHDAMYWYRQDPGQGLRLIYYSQIVNDFQKGDIAEGYSVSREKKESFPLTVTSAQKNPTAFYLCASSWLEGDNEQFFGPGTRLTVL.

In its sample, this clonotype was seen a few times. The rearrangement joins TRBV20-1 to TRBJ2-3; TRBD2 agrees at 8 bases. Trimming at V came to 6 bases and at J to 0 bases, leaving 5 bases not matched to a gene. The CDR3 has 14 amino acids. Germline V gene lookup returns CDR1 DFQATT and CDR2 SNEGSKA (reference sequence). The CDR3 sequence: CSAVLAGSTDTQYF. Here the CDR3 DNA reads TGCAGTGCGGTCTTAGCGGGAAGCACAGATACGCAGTATTTT.